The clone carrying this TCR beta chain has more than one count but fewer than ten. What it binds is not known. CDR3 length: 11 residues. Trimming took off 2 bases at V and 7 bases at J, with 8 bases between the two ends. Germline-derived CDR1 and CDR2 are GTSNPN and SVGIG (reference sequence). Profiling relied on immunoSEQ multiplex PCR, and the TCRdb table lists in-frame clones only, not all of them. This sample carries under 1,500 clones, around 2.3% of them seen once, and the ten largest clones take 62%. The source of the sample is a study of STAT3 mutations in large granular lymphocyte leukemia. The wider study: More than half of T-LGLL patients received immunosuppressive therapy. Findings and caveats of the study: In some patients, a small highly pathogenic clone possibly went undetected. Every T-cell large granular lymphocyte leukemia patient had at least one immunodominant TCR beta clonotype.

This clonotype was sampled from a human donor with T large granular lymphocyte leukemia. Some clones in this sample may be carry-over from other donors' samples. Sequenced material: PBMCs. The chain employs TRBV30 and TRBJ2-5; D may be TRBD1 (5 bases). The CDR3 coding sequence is TGTGCCTGGAGTCCTCAGGGGACCCAGTACTTC. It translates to CAWSPQGTQYF.